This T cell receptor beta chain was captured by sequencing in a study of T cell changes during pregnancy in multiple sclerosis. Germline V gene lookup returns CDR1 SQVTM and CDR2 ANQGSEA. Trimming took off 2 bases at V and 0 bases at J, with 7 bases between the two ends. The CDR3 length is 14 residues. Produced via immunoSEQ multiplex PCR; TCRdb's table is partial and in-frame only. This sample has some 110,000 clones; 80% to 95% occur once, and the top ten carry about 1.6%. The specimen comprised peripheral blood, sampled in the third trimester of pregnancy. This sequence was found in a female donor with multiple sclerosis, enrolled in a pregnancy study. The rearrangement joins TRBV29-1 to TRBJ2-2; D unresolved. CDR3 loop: CSVERTPNTGELFF. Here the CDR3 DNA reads TGCAGCGTTGAACGTACTCCGAACACCGGGGAGCTGTTTTTT.